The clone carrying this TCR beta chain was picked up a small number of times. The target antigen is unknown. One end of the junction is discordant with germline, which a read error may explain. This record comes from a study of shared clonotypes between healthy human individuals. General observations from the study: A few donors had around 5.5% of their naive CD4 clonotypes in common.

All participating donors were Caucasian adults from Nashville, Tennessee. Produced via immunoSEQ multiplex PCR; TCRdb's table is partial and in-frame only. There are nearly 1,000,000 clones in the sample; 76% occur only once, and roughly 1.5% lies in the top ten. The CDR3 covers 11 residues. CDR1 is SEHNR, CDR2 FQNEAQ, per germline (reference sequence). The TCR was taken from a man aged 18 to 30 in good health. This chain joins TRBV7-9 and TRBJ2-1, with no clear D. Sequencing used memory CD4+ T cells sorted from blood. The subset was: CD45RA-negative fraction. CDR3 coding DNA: TGTGCCAGCAGCGTAGCCTATGAGCAGTTCTTC. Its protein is CASSVAYEQFF.